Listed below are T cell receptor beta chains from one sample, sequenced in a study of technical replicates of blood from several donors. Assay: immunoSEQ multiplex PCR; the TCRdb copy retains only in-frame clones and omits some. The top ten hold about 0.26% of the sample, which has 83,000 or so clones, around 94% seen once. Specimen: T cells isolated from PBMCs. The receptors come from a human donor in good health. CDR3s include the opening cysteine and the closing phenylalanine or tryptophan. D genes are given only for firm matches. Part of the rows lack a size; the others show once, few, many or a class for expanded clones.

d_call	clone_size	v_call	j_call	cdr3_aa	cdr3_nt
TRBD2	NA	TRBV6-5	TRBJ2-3	CASSYSFASGADTQYF	TGTGCCAGCAGTTACTCTTTTGCTAGCGGGGCCGATACGCAGTATTTT
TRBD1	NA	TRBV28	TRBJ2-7	CASRRTGVYEQYF	TGTGCCAGCAGGCGGACAGGGGTGTACGAGCAGTACTTC
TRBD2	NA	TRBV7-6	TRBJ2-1	CASSLARAGTYNEQFF	TGTGCCAGCAGCTTAGCGAGAGCGGGGACGTACAATGAGCAGTTCTTC
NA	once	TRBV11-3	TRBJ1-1	CASSLGPGNTEAFF	TGTGCCAGCAGCTTAGGACCAGGGAATACTGAAGCTTTCTTT
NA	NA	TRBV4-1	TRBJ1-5	CASSQDWGQGYQPQHF	TGCGCCAGCAGCCAAGATTGGGGGCAGGGCTATCAGCCCCAGCATTTT
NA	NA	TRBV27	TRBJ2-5	CASRRQGQETQYF	TGTGCCAGCAGGAGGCAGGGTCAAGAGACCCAGTACTTC
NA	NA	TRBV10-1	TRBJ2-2	CASSDQGTGELFF	TGCGCCAGCAGTGACCAGGGGACCGGGGAGCTGTTTTTT
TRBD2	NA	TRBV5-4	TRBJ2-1	CASSLRLAGGGDEQFF	TGTGCCAGCAGCTTGAGACTAGCGGGAGGTGGAGATGAGCAGTTCTTC
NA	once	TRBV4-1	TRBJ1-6	CASSQVWPGDNSPLHF	TGCGCCAGCAGCCAAGTTTGGCCAGGGGATAATTCACCCCTCCACTTT
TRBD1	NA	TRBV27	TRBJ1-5	CASRTGGSSNQPQHF	TGTGCCAGCAGGACAGGGGGCTCTAGCAATCAGCCCCAGCATTTT
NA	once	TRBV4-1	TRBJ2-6	CASSQTLGVYSGANVLTF	TGCGCCAGCAGCCAAACTCTAGGGGTCTACTCTGGGGCCAACGTCCTGACTTTC
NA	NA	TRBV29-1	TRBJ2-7	CSVLTGNPGEQYF	TGCAGCGTCTTAACAGGGAATCCAGGCGAGCAGTACTTC
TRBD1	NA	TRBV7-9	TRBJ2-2	CASSTRQGWPGELFF	TGTGCCAGCAGCACCCGACAGGGGTGGCCCGGGGAGCTGTTTTTT
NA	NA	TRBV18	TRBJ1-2	CASSPRADYGYTF	TGTGCCAGCTCACCACGGGCAGACTATGGCTACACCTTC
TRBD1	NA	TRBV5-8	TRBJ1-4	CASSSRDRGEKLFF	TGTGCCAGCAGCTCCCGGGACAGGGGTGAAAAACTGTTTTTT
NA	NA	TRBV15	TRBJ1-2	CATSPDGGGGYGYTF	TGTGCCACCAGCCCCGATGGAGGCGGAGGGTATGGCTACACCTTC
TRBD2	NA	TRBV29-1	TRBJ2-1	CSVTPPGGHNEQFF	TGCAGCGTAACCCCACCGGGAGGGCATAATGAGCAGTTCTTC
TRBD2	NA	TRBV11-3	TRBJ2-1	CASNSGGSYNEQFF	TGTGCCAGCAACAGCGGGGGTTCCTACAATGAGCAGTTCTTC
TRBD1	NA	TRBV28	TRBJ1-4	CASRRTGFNEKLFF	TGTGCCAGCAGACGGACAGGGTTTAATGAAAAACTGTTTTTT
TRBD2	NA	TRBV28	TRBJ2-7	CASSLWGTSGAYEQYF	TGTGCCAGCAGTTTATGGGGGACTAGCGGGGCCTACGAGCAGTACTTC
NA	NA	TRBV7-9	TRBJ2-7	CASSLGFGYEQYF	TGTGCCAGCAGCTTAGGATTCGGCTACGAGCAGTACTTC
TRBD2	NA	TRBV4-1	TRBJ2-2	CASSLGGRTGELFF	TGCGCCAGCAGCCTGGGAGGGCGCACCGGGGAGCTGTTTTTT
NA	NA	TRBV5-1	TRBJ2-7	CASSYGQSSYEQYF	TGCGCCAGCAGCTACGGACAGAGCTCCTACGAGCAGTACTTC